In this sample, the clone carrying this TCR beta chain turned up a few times. What it binds is unknown. The sample comes from a study of regulatory T cells in long-lasting Graves disease. Study-level points and caveats: TCR diversity in persistent Graves' patients was below that of newly diagnosed ones. Public clonotype sharing was higher in persistent than newly diagnosed patients. Favored gene segments in persistent disease were TRBV28, TRBJ1-2 and TRBJ2-5.

Arm-PCR of CDR3 regions and iRepertoire HTBI primers were used to build TCR beta libraries. In the authors' methods: Looking across samples, the authors found 55 to 80 TRBV and fewer than 15 TRBJ segments. TCRdb ran MiXCR on the multiplex PCR reads and lists one entry per CDR3 protein. None of the V and J calls come from the authors' own analysis; TCRdb made them. The table shows hundreds of thousands of distinct CDR3 sequences, with about a fifth occurring only once. Described time point: persistent/refractory GD, antithyroid drugs over 5 years with positive TRAb. There was RNA extracted from PBMCs, and the TCR library was made from it. This CDR3 has 15 residues. J gave up 2 bases and V 3 bases, and 2 bases lay outside the gene matches.

The sequencing used peripheral blood mononuclear cells (PBMCs), collected when the disease was refractory, from a patient treated with antithyroid drugs. This sequence was found in a female donor with Graves disease. V usage is TRBV12-3 or TRBV12-4 and J usage is TRBJ2-7; 12 bases agree with TRBD1. The CDR3 sequence: CASSFGTGGAYEQYF. The DNA for the CDR3 is TGTGCCAGCAGTTTTGGGACAGGGGGCGCCTACGAGCAGTACTTC.